The entry that follows covers one T cell receptor beta chain sequence. Recruitment covered under 25 US areas and drew participants whose ages spanned roughly 18 to 95 years. Cohort 3 donors were reported recovered after two negative PCRs, clearance, or symptom resolution. These data are taken from a study of blood T cell repertoires in COVID-19. Across the whole study: Sources were T cells, B-cell-depleted T cells, or PBMCs; the material itself was cDNA or gDNA.

Study processing details: Reference gene primer amplification in the assay estimated nucleated cell counts. Using immunoSEQ multiplex PCR, the repertoire was profiled, and TCRdb retains in-frame clones only, with some absent. Clonal size and the V and J genes are those of that table, whereas D and trimming came from the DNA. Of roughly 290,000 clones in the sample, under 90% are singletons; the top ten hold 1.7%. CDR1 and CDR2 from the germline V gene are SEHNR and FQNEAQ (reference sequence). The CDR3 consists of 14 residues. Trimming stripped 5 bases from V and 1 base from J, with 9 bases between. The clonotype originates from a woman aged 40 to 49 who had recovered from COVID-19. The sample consisted of PBMCs or T cells enriched from blood (not recorded which). The genes are TRBV7-9 and TRBJ1-5, with D possibly TRBD1 on 5 matching bases. CDR3 sequence: CASSTTGSNQPQHF. CDR3 in DNA: TGTGCCAGCAGCACAACAGGAAGCAATCAGCCCCAGCATTTT.